These T cell receptor beta chains were read from a single sample in a study of blood T cell repertoires in COVID-19. Some clones are missing from TCRdb's copy, which holds only in-frame ones; the method was immunoSEQ multiplex PCR. This table has some 250,000 clones, more than 75% appearing once. Sequencing used peripheral blood. The receptors come from a woman aged 40 to 50 who had recovered from COVID-19. Each CDR3 is given with its conserved first and last residue. D genes are given only for firm matches. A row's size may be missing; if present it is once, few, many or a size class.

>-|TRBJ1-1|TRBD1|TRBV6-5
CASSYSTGRLGTEAFF
TGTGCCAGCAGTTACTCGACAGGGCGGTTAGGCACTGAAGCTTTCTTT
>-|TRBJ1-1|-|TRBV20-1
CSARRIEAFF
TGCAGTGCTAGGCGGATTGAAGCTTTCTTT
>-|TRBJ2-7|-|TRBV13
CASSPQGLAAPYF
TGTGCCAGCAGCCCCCAGGGGCTAGCGGCCCCGTACTTC
>-|TRBJ2-1|-|TRBV3-1/TRBV3-2
CASSQVAGSSYNEQFF
TGTGCCAGCAGCCAAGTTGCGGGGAGCTCCTACAATGAGCAGTTCTTC
>-|TRBJ2-1|TRBD2|TRBV9
CASSVGGLAGTYNEQFF
TGTGCCAGCAGCGTAGGAGGACTAGCGGGAACCTACAATGAGCAGTTCTTC
>-|TRBJ1-5|-|TRBV27
CASRAGGQRQPQHF
TGTGCCAGCAGGGCCGGAGGACAGAGGCAGCCCCAGCATTTT
>once|TRBJ1-2|TRBD1|TRBV18
CASSQRTGSYGYTF
TGTGCCAGCTCACAGAGGACAGGCTCCTATGGCTACACCTTC
>few|TRBJ2-2|-|TRBV5-1
CASTRAGELFF
TGCGCCAGCACCCGTGCCGGGGAGCTGTTTTTT
>-|TRBJ2-7|-|TRBV3-1/TRBV3-2
CASSQGGTREQYF
TGTGCCAGCAGCCAAGGTGGCACCCGCGAGCAGTACTTC
>-|TRBJ2-1|TRBD1|TRBV7-3
CASSSGQGTYNEQFF
TGTGCCAGCAGCTCTGGACAGGGGACGTACAATGAGCAGTTCTTC
>once|TRBJ2-7|-|TRBV6-1
CASSDNYEQYF
TGTGCCAGCAGTGACAACTACGAGCAGTACTTC
>-|TRBJ2-2|TRBD2|TRBV27
CASSFLTSGRDGELFF
TGTGCCAGCAGTTTCCTGACTAGCGGGAGGGACGGGGAGCTGTTTTTT
>few|TRBJ2-7|-|TRBV2
CASRPSFEQGTTKQYF
TGTGCCAGCAGACCCTCCTTCGAACAGGGAACTACGAAGCAGTACTTC
>-|TRBJ1-1|-|TRBV6-5
CASSHPGTSLAFF
TGTGCCAGCAGTCATCCCGGGACTTCACTGGCTTTCTTT
>-|TRBJ2-5|TRBD1|TRBV18
CASSPAGTAQETQYF
TGTGCCAGCTCACCGGCCGGGACAGCACAAGAGACCCAGTACTTC
>-|TRBJ1-2|TRBD1|TRBV6-2/TRBV6-3
CASSSRDRGSYGYTF
TGTGCCAGCAGTTCCCGGGACAGGGGCTCCTATGGCTACACCTTC
>few|TRBJ1-2|TRBD1|TRBV18
CASSPGLAGQGSGYTF
TGTGCCAGCTCACCGGGTCTTGCGGGACAGGGTTCTGGCTACACCTTC
>-|TRBJ2-1|-|TRBV24-1
CATSARQAEQFF
TGTGCCACCAGTGCCCGACAGGCGGAGCAGTTCTTC
>once|TRBJ2-3|TRBD2|TRBV29-1
CSGGEGTQYF
TGCAGCGGCGGGGAGGGTACGCAGTATTTT
>few|TRBJ2-7|-|TRBV20-1
CSARHGAEQYF
TGCAGTGCTAGACATGGGGCCGAGCAGTACTTC
>-|TRBJ2-4|-|TRBV5-8
CASSQPRFVSGKNIQYF
TGTGCCAGCAGCCAGCCCCGGTTCGTTAGCGGCAAAAACATTCAGTACTTC
>-|TRBJ2-7|TRBD1|TRBV10-3
CAISESQGAYEQYF
TGTGCCATCAGTGAGTCGCAGGGGGCGTACGAGCAGTACTTC
>-|TRBJ1-6|-|TRBV27
CASSLSAGSSYNSPLHF
TGTGCCAGCAGTTTATCAGCGGGAAGCTCCTATAATTCACCCCTCCACTTT
>-|TRBJ1-1|-|TRBV4-3
CASSPSRVVNTEAFF
TGCGCCAGCAGCCCGAGCCGGGTGGTGAACACTGAAGCTTTCTTT
>-|TRBJ2-6|-|TRBV27
CASSPRSTSGANVLTF
TGTGCCAGCAGTCCGAGGTCCACATCTGGGGCCAACGTCCTGACTTTC
>-|TRBJ1-2|TRBD1|TRBV11-2
CASSSPGTGGFRDYGYTF
TGTGCCAGCAGCTCCCCCGGGACAGGGGGCTTCCGGGACTATGGCTACACCTTC
>-|TRBJ1-5|-|TRBV24-1
CATSAPGGNQPQHF
TGTGCCACCAGTGCCCCGGGGGGCAATCAGCCCCAGCATTTT
>-|TRBJ2-2|TRBD2|TRBV28
CASKRLAAVTGELFF
TGTGCCAGCAAACGACTAGCGGCGGTCACCGGGGAGCTGTTTTTT
>-|TRBJ1-5|TRBD1|TRBV2
CASSYRGPNQPQHF
TGTGCCAGCAGTTACAGGGGTCCCAATCAGCCCCAGCATTTT
>-|TRBJ1-3|-|TRBV6-5
CASRRGNTIYF
TGTGCCAGCAGGCGCGGAAACACCATATATTTT
>-|TRBJ2-3|-|TRBV19
CASNKLALSTDTQYF
TGTGCCAGTAACAAACTAGCCCTCAGCACAGATACGCAGTATTTT
>-|TRBJ1-4|TRBD1|TRBV11-3
CASGKGQGNEKLFF
TGTGCCAGCGGCAAGGGACAGGGGAATGAAAAACTGTTTTTT
>-|TRBJ2-1|-|TRBV3-1/TRBV3-2
CASSQESLREQFF
TGTGCCAGCAGCCAAGAGTCCCTCCGGGAGCAGTTCTTC
>-|TRBJ1-1|-|TRBV21-1
CASSTGLPNGGTEAFF
TGTGCCAGCAGCACCGGCCTTCCCAACGGGGGCACTGAAGCTTTCTTT
>-|TRBJ1-2|TRBD1|TRBV7-9
CASSPRTGGQNYGYTF
TGTGCCAGCAGCCCCAGGACAGGGGGTCAGAACTATGGCTACACCTTC
>-|TRBJ1-2|-|TRBV29-1
CTSAEGGSGYTF
TGCACCTCCGCGGAGGGTGGGTCTGGCTACACCTTC
>-|TRBJ1-1|TRBD1|TRBV30
CAWAQGQMNTEAFF
TGTGCCTGGGCCCAGGGACAGATGAACACTGAAGCTTTCTTT
>few|TRBJ1-2|-|TRBV11-2
CASSPPGAYGYTF
TGTGCCAGCAGCCCCCCGGGTGCGTATGGCTACACCTTC
>-|TRBJ2-3|-|TRBV7-2
CASSLGTSTDTQYF
TGTGCCAGCAGCTTAGGTACTAGCACAGATACGCAGTATTTT
>-|TRBJ1-4|-|TRBV6-2/TRBV6-3
CASSYGILVATNEKLFF
TGTGCCAGCAGTTATGGAATCCTAGTTGCAACTAATGAAAAACTGTTTTTT
>once|TRBJ1-1|TRBD1|TRBV7-8
CASSLGKTGVGTEAFF
TGTGCCAGCAGCTTAGGGAAAACAGGGGTGGGCACTGAAGCTTTCTTT
>-|TRBJ1-3|TRBD1|TRBV7-8
CASSLVDRASGNTIYF
TGTGCCAGCAGCTTAGTGGACAGGGCCTCTGGAAACACCATATATTTT
>-|TRBJ1-2|-|TRBV5-4
CASSIRTSYGYTF
TGTGCCAGCAGCATACGTACAAGCTATGGCTACACCTTC
>-|TRBJ1-5|-|TRBV12-3/TRBV12-4
CASSLGGDGPQHF
TGTGCCAGCAGTTTAGGGGGGGATGGGCCCCAGCATTTT
>-|TRBJ1-2|-|TRBV4-3
CASSQETGTQVYGYTF
TGCGCCAGCAGCCAAGAAACCGGGACACAGGTCTATGGCTACACCTTC
>-|TRBJ2-3|-|TRBV19
CASSIGAVRDTQYF
TGTGCCAGTAGTATAGGGGCAGTCCGGGATACGCAGTATTTT
>-|TRBJ2-1|-|TRBV9
CASSLRGAAPTEQFF
TGTGCCAGCAGCCTCCGGGGGGCGGCCCCCACTGAGCAGTTCTTC
>once|TRBJ2-1|TRBD2|TRBV12-3/TRBV12-4
CASRPTSGALFF
TGTGCCAGCAGGCCGACTAGCGGGGCCCTGTTCTTC
>-|TRBJ1-1|-|TRBV12-3/TRBV12-4
CASSATRDTEAFF
TGTGCCAGCAGCGCCACCCGGGACACTGAAGCTTTCTTT
>-|TRBJ1-1|TRBD1|TRBV19
CASSPRDRGLGNTEAFF
TGTGCCAGTAGTCCCCGGGACAGGGGCCTGGGGAACACTGAAGCTTTCTTT
>once|TRBJ2-1|TRBD2|TRBV9
CASSSRPSGGAPNNEQFF
TGTGCCAGCAGCTCGAGGCCTAGCGGAGGGGCCCCTAACAATGAGCAGTTCTTC
>-|TRBJ2-6|-|TRBV27
CASTGRAGGSGANVLTF
TGTGCCAGCACCGGCAGGGCTGGGGGGTCTGGGGCCAACGTCCTGACTTTC
>-|TRBJ2-1|TRBD2|TRBV30
CAWSFWRGGRALVNEQFF
TGTGCCTGGAGTTTTTGGCGGGGCGGGAGGGCCCTTGTGAATGAGCAGTTCTTC